This TCR beta chain was recovered during a study of shared T cell receptors in the human thymus. The data were produced by immunoSEQ multiplex PCR, yet TCRdb's version contains in-frame clones alone and is incomplete. Among 700,000 or so clones listed, 80% to 90% were seen once. Germline trimming cut 0 bases from V and 0 bases from J; bases unmatched to any gene: 10. The CDR3 is made up of 20 amino acids. Per the germline V gene, CDR1 is SGHDN and CDR2 is FVKESK. These data were likewise used in another study, on human thymus T cells. From that report: Apparent skewing of V and J gene usage characterized both thymic and blood repertoires. Highly overlapping thymic repertoires in unrelated individuals were reported by related research.

Sequencing was performed on thymocytes. The sequence was obtained from a girl under three years old with a congenital heart defect. This sequence joins TRBV14 and TRBJ2-1; TRBD2 matches 11 bases. CDR3 loop: CASSQDVAGGPTRSYNEQFF. The CDR3 DNA reads as TGTGCCAGCAGCCAAGACGTAGCGGGGGGGCCGACACGCTCCTACAATGAGCAGTTCTTC.